The clone carrying this TCR beta chain was seen many times. Antigen specificity is unknown. Germline values: CDR1 SQVTM, CDR2 ANQGSEA. The CDR3 has 13 residues. V lost 7 bases, J lost 6 bases, and 9 bases stayed unmatched. The sample belongs to a study of molecular identifiers for immune sequencing clone quantification. Study-wide results and caveats: Even with some 920,000 naive cells present, spiked Jurkat TCR RNA from one cell was reportedly detectable.

Each CDR3 protein is one row after TCRdb ran MiXCR on the PCR reads. Seen here are about 640,000 distinct CDR3 sequences, 15% to 20% observed once, and the top ten hold about 0.9%. This TCR came from a human donor in good health. Some libraries in this study had Jurkat cell RNA spiked in. Sample: naive CD8+ T cells from blood, with Jurkat cell RNA spiked in. Noted subset: FACS-sorted CD8+CD4-CCR7+CD45RA+ naive T cells. The chain is built from TRBV29-1 and TRBJ2-1; TRBD1 agrees at 7 bases. CDR3 bases: TGCAGCGGCCTGACAGGGACCTCCAATGAGCAGTTCTTC. Its protein product is CSGLTGTSNEQFF.